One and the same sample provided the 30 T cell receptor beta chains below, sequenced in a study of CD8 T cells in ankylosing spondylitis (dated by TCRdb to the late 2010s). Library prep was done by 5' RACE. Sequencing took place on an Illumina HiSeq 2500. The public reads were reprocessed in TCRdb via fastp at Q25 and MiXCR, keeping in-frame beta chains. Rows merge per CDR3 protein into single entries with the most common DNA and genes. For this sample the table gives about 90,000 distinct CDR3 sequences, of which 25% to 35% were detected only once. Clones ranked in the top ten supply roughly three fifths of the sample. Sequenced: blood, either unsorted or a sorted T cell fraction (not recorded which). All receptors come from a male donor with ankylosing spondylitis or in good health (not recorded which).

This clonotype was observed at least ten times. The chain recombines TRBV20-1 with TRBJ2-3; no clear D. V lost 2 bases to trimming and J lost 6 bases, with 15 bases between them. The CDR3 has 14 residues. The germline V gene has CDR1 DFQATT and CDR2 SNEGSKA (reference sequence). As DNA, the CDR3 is TGCAGTGCTAGACCTACCACGCTCAGGGATACGCAGTATTTT. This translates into CSARPTTLRDTQYF.

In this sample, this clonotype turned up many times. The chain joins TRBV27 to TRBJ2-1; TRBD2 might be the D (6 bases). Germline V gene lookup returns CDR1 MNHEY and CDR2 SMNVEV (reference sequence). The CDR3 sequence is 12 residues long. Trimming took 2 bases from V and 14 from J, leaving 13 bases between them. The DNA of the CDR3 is TGTGCCAGCAGTTTAATGGCGGGAAGGGAGTTCTTC. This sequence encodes CASSLMAGREFF.

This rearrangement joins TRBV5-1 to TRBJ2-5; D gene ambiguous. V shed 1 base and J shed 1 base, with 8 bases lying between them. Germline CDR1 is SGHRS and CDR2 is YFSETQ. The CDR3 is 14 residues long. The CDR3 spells CASSLIPSQETQYF. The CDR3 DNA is TGCGCCAGCAGCTTGATCCCCAGCCAAGAGACCCAGTACTTC. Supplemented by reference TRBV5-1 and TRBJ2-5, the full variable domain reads KAGVTQTPRYLIKTRGQQVTLSCSPISGHRSVSWYQQTPGQGLQFLFEYFSETQRNKGNFPGRFSGRQFSNSRSEMNVSTLELGDSALYLCASSLIPSQETQYFGPGTRLLVL.

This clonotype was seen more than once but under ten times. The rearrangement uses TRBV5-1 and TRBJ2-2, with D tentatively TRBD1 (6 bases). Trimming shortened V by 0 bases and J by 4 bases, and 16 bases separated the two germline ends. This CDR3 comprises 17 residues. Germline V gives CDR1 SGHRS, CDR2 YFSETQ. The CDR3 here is CASSLASGAMSTGELFF. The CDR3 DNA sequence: TGCGCCAGCAGCTTGGCTTCAGGGGCGATGAGCACCGGGGAGCTGTTTTTT.

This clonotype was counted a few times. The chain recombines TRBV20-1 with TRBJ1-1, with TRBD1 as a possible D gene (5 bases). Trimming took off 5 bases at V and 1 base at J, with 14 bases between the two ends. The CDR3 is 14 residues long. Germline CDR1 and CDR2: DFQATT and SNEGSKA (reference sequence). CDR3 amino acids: CSARTRAGNTEAFF. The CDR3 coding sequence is TGCAGTGCTCGTACCAGGGCCGGGAACACTGAAGCTTTCTTT.

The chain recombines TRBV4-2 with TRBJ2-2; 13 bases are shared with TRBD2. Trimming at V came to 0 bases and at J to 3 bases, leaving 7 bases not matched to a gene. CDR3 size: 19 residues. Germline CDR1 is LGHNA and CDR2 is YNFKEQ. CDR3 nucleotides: TGTGCCAGCAGCCAAGACCTACTAGCGGGAGGGCAGGACACCGGGGAGCTGTTTTTT. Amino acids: CASSQDLLAGGQDTGELFF.

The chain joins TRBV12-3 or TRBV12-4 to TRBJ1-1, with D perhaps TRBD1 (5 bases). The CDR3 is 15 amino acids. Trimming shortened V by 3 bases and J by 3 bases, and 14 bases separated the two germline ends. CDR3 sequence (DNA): TGTGCCAGCAGTTTCCGGGGCTGGGGGGACACTGAAGCTTTCTTT. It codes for CASSFRGWGDTEAFF.

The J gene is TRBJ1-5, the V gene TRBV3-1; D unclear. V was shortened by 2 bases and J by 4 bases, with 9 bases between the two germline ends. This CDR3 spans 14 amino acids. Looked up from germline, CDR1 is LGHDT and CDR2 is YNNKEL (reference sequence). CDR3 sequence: CASSQYYSNQPQHF. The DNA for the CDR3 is TGTGCCAGCAGCCAATATTATTCGAATCAGCCCCAGCATTTT.

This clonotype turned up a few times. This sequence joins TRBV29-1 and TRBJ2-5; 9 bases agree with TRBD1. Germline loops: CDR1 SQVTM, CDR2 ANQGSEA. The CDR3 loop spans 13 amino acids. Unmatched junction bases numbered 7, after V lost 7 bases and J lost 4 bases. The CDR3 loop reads CSGRDRVSETQYF. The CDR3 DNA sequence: TGCAGCGGCCGGGACAGGGTTTCAGAGACCCAGTACTTC.

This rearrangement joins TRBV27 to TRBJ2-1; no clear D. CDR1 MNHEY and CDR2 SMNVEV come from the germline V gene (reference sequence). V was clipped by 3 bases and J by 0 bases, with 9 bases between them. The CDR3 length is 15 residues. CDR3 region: CASSLELSSYNEQFF. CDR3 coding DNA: TGTGCCAGCAGTTTGGAACTAAGCTCCTACAATGAGCAGTTCTTC.

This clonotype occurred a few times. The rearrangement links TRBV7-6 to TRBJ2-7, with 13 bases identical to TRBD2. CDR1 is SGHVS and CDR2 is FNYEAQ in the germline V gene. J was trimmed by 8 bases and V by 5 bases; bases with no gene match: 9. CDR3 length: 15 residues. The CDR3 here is CASSPSTSGGFQQYF. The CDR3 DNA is TGTGCCAGCAGCCCATCGACTAGCGGGGGGTTTCAGCAGTACTTC.

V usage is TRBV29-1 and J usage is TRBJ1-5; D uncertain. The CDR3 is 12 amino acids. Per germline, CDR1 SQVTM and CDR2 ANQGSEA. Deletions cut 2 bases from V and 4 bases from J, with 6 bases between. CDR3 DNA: TGCAGCGTTGAATCGGAGAATCAGCCCCAGCATTTT. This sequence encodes CSVESENQPQHF.

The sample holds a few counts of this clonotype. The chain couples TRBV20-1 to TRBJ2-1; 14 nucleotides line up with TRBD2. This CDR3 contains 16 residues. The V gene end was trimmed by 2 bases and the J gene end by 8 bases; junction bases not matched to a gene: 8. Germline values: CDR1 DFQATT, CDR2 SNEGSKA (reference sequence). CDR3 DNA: TGCAGTGCTAGACCGACTAGCGGGGGGGCCCCCGATGAGCAGTTCTTC. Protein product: CSARPTSGGAPDEQFF.

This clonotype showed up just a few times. The CDR3 nucleotides read TGTGCCAGCAGGGGAGGGACACTCTATAATTCACCCCTCCACTTT. Its protein product is CASRGGTLYNSPLHF. This sequence joins TRBV6-1 and TRBJ1-6; D possibly corresponds to TRBD1 (6 bases). Germline values: CDR1 MNHNS, CDR2 SASEGT. The V end lost 6 bases, the J end lost 3 bases, and 12 bases lay between the germline ends. CDR3 length: 15 residues.

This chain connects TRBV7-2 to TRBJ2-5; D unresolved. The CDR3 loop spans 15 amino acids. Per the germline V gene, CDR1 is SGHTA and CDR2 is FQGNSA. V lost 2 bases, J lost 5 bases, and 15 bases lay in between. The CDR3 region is CASSLMAGGWETQYF. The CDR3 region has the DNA TGTGCCAGCAGCTTAATGGCTGGCGGTTGGGAGACCCAGTACTTC.

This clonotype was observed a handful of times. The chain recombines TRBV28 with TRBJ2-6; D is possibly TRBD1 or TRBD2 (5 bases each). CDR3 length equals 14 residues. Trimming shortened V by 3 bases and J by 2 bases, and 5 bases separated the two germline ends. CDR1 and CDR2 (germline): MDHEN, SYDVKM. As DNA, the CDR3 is TGTGCCAGCAGTTTGGGGGCTGGGGCCAACGTCCTGACTTTC. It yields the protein CASSLGAGANVLTF. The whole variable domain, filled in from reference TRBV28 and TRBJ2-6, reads DVKVTQSSRYLVKRTGEKVFLECVQDMDHENMFWYRQDPGLGLRLIYFSYDVKMKEKGDIPEGYSVSREKKERFSLILESASTNQTSMYLCASSLGAGANVLTFGAGSRLTVL.

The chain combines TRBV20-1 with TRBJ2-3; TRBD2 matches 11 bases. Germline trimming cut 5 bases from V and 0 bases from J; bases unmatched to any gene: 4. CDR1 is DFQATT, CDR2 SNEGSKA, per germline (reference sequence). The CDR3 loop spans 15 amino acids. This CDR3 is CSARTSGFSTDTQYF. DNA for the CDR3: TGCAGTGCTCGGACTAGCGGGTTTAGCACAGATACGCAGTATTTT.

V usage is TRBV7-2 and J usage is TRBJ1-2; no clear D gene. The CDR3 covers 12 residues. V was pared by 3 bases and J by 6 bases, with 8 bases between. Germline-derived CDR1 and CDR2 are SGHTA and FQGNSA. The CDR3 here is CASSLATHGYTF. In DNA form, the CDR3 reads TGTGCCAGCAGCTTGGCTACCCATGGCTACACCTTC.

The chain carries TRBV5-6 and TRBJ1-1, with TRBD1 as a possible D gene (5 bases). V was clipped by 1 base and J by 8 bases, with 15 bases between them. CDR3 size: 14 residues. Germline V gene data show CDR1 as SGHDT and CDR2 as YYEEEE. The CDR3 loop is CASSLPGRGLEAFF. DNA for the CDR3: TGTGCCAGCAGCTTGCCAGGTAGGGGCCTCGAAGCTTTCTTT.

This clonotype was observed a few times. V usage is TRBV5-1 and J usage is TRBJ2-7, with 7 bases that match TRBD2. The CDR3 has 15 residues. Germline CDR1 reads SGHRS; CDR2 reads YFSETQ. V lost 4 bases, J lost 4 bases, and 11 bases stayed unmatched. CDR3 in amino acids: CASSPGAGDPYEQYF. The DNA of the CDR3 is TGCGCCAGCAGCCCCGGGGCGGGAGATCCATACGAGCAGTACTTC.

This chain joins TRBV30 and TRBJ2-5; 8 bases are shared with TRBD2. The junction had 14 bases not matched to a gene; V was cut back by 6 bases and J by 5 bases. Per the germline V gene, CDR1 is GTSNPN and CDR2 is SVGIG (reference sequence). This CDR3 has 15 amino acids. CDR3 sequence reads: CACLSSGSAGETQYF. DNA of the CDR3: TGTGCCTGCCTTTCGAGCGGGAGTGCCGGGGAGACCCAGTACTTC.

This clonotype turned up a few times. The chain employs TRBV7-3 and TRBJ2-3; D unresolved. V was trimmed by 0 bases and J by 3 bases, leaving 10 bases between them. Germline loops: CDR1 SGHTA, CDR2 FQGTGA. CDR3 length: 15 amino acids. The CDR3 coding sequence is TGTGCCAGCAGCTTAACGTACCAAACTACAGATACGCAGTATTTT. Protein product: CASSLTYQTTDTQYF.

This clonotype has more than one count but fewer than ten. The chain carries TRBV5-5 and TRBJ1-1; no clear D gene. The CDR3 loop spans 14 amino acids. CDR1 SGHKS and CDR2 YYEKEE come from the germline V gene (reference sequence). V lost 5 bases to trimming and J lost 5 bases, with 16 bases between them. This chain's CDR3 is CASRSAKMRTEAFF. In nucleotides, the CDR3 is TGTGCCAGCAGGTCGGCTAAAATGAGAACTGAAGCTTTCTTT.

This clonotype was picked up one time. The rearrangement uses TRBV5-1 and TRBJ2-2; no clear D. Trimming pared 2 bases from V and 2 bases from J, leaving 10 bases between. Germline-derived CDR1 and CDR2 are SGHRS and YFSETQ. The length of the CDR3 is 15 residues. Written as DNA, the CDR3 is TGCGCCAGCAGCTTCCCACAGACTAACACCGGGGAGCTGTTTTTT. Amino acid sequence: CASSFPQTNTGELFF.

Here the CDR3 reads CSAQPMTRETQYF. DNA of the CDR3: TGCAGTGCTCAACCAATGACCCGAGAGACCCAGTACTTC. This rearrangement joins TRBV20-1 to TRBJ2-5; D not resolved. The germline V gene has CDR1 DFQATT and CDR2 SNEGSKA (reference sequence). The V and J ends lost 5 bases and 4 bases respectively, with 14 bases between them. The CDR3 length is 13 residues.

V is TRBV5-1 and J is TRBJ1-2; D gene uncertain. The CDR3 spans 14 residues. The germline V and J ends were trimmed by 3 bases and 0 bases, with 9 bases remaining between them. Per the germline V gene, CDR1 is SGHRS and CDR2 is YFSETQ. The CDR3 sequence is CASSSRTPNYGYTF. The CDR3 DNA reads TGCGCCAGCAGCTCGCGGACCCCTAACTATGGCTACACCTTC.

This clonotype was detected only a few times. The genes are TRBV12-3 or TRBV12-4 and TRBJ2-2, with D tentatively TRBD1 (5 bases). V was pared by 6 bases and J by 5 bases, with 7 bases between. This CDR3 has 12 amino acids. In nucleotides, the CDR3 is TGTGCCAGCAGGACAGAGACCGGGGAGCTGTTTTTT. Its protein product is CASRTETGELFF.

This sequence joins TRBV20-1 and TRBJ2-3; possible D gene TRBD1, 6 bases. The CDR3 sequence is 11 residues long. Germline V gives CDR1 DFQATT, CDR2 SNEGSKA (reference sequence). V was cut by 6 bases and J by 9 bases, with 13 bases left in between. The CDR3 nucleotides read TGCAGTGCGAGAAGACAGGACACGCAGTATTTT. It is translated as CSARRQDTQYF.

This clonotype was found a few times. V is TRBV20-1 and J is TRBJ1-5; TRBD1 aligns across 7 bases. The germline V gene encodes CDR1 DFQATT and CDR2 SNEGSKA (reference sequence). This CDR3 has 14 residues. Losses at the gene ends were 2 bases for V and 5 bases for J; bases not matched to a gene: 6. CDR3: CSARLTGQDQPQHF. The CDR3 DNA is TGCAGTGCTAGACTGACAGGGCAAGATCAGCCCCAGCATTTT.

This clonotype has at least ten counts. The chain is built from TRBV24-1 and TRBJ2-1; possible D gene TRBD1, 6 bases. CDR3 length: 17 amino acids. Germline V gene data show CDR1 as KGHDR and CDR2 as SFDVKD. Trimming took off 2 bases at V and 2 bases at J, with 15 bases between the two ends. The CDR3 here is CATSDSFGTTAYNEQFF. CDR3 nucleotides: TGTGCCACCAGTGATTCATTTGGGACAACGGCCTACAATGAGCAGTTCTTC.